The TCR beta chain described here comes from a study of blood T cell repertoires in COVID-19. Study at large: Specimens from acute and convalescent COVID-19 originated in the United States, Italy and Spain. The cDNA or gDNA used as material had been derived from T cells, B-cell-depleted T cells, or PBMCs.

V was cut by 6 bases and J by 10 bases, with 12 bases left in between. Germline CDR1 reads MDHEN; CDR2 reads SYDVKM. This CDR3 has 11 amino acids. Authors' data handling: Quantification of nucleated cells was approximated via reference gene primer amplification. The protocol was immunoSEQ multiplex PCR, while the TCRdb copy is restricted to in-frame clones and leaves out a portion. The D gene and trimming were derived from the DNA, and the V and J assignments and clone size from that table. The repertoire consists of some 260,000 clones, with about 90% occurring once and the leading ten covering roughly 10%. During active infection, Seattle patients enrolled and were then monitored through disease.

The specimen sequenced was peripheral blood. The sequence was obtained from a woman aged 70 to 79 with COVID-19, enrolled during active disease. V and J are TRBV28 and TRBJ1-1; tentative D call: TRBD1 (5 bases). In DNA form, the CDR3 reads TGTGCCAGCAGCCGGAGGGGAATAGCTTTCTTT. It encodes CASSRRGIAFF.